Listed here are 19 T cell receptor beta chains from one sample, sequenced in a study of blood T cell repertoires in COVID-19 (TCRdb year 2020). To prepare the library, the immunoSEQ multiplex PCR assay was applied. Drawn from immuneACCESS, this table holds only the in-frame rearrangements with V and J called that TCRdb kept. Clones are partly lost; checked studies trace under half to an unresolved V gene and leave the rest unexplained. A total of roughly 190,000 clones appear in this sample, about 87% of them only once. Over 3.5% of the sample lies in the top ten. The sequenced material came from peripheral blood. The receptors were sampled from a man between 18 and 29 years old with active or convalescent COVID-19.

The rearrangement uses TRBV7-9 and TRBJ2-7; 7 nucleotides align to TRBD1. Germline V gene lookup returns CDR1 SEHNR and CDR2 FQNEAQ (reference sequence). CDR3 length: 14 residues. J gave up 0 bases and V 5 bases, and 4 bases lay outside the gene matches. The CDR3 DNA reads TGTGCCAGCAGCATGACAGGGAGCTCCTACGAGCAGTACTTC. Its translation: CASSMTGSSYEQYF.

This clone is medium-sized within its sample. The chain recombines TRBV6-6 with TRBJ2-1, with 9 bases that match TRBD2. Germline trimming cut 6 bases from V and 6 bases from J; bases unmatched to any gene: 12. The CDR3 is made up of 16 amino acids. CDR1 is MNHNY and CDR2 is SVGAGI in the germline V gene (reference sequence). CDR3 sequence (DNA): TGTGCCAGCAGCCTCCTGGCGGGAGGGCAGGGCAATGAGCAGTTCTTC. Its protein is CASSLLAGGQGNEQFF.

J is TRBJ1-1 and V is TRBV19; perhaps TRBD1 as D (5 bases). The CDR3 has 13 residues. Per germline, CDR1 LNHDA and CDR2 SQIVND (reference sequence). Trimming removed 4 bases from V and 4 bases from J, with 10 bases in between. Here the CDR3 DNA reads TGTGCCAGTAGTACACAGGCGAGCACTGAAGCTTTCTTT. This gives the protein CASSTQASTEAFF.

CDR3 coding DNA: TGCAGCGTTGACAGGGGGCCGGGGAACTATGGCTACACCTTC. It codes for CSVDRGPGNYGYTF. The V and J genes are TRBV29-1 and TRBJ1-2, with 8 bases that match TRBD1. Germline V CDR1 and CDR2: SQVTM, ANQGSEA. Trimming took 3 bases from V and 2 from J; bases not matched to a gene: 5. The CDR3 is made up of 14 amino acids.

The gene calls are TRBV5-6 and TRBJ2-1; tentative D call: TRBD1 (6 bases). CDR3 length: 15 amino acids. V lost 9 bases and J 5 bases, leaving 21 bases between the germline ends. Germline values: CDR1 SGHDT, CDR2 YYEEEE. The CDR3 DNA is TGTGCCACCACCATCAAAGGACCAGGGGACAATGAGCAGTTCTTC. This encodes CATTIKGPGDNEQFF. The variable domain in full, with the rest retrieved from reference TRBV5-6 and TRBJ2-1, is DAGVTQSPTHLIKTRGQQVTLRCSPKSGHDTVSWYQQALGQGPQFIFQYYEEEERQRGNFPDRFSGHQFPNYSSELNVNALLLGDSALYLCATTIKGPGDNEQFFGPGTRLTVL.

V usage is TRBV9 and J usage is TRBJ1-1; D is perhaps TRBD1 (6 bases). This CDR3 contains 16 residues. CDR1 and CDR2 from the germline V gene are SGDLS and YYNGEE. The germline V and J ends were trimmed by 0 bases and 5 bases, with 17 bases remaining between them. As DNA, the CDR3 is TGTGCCAGCAGCGTAGATGGGGGCGCGGTGGGGACTGAAGCTTTCTTT. Amino acids: CASSVDGGAVGTEAFF.

The chain joins TRBV6-6 to TRBJ2-7; TRBD1 matches 7 bases. The germline CDR1 and CDR2 sequences are MNHNY and SVGAGI (reference sequence). The CDR3 contains 17 residues. V was pared by 5 bases and J by 3 bases, with 16 bases of the junction left unmatched. The CDR3 protein is CASSLEVIIQGIYEQYF. The CDR3 DNA is TGTGCCAGCAGTCTCGAAGTGATTATACAGGGGATCTACGAGCAGTACTTC.

The V gene is TRBV19, the J gene TRBJ2-3, with 13 bases matching TRBD2. This CDR3 is 15 amino acids long. The V gene's germline CDR1 is LNHDA and CDR2 SQIVND (reference sequence). J was trimmed by 3 bases and V by 8 bases; bases with no gene match: 5. In DNA form, the CDR3 reads TGTGCCAGTTCCACTAGCGGGAGGGAGACAGATACGCAGTATTTT. Its protein is CASSTSGRETDTQYF.

This chain links TRBV5-1 with TRBJ1-1, with 12 bases matching TRBD1. In germline, CDR1 is SGHRS, CDR2 YFSETQ. CDR3 length: 16 residues. V gave up 5 bases and J gave up 5 bases; unmatched junction bases: 10. CDR3 nucleotides: TGCGCCAGCAGGGACGGGACAGGGGGCGCGGGGACTGAAGCTTTCTTT. Protein sequence: CASRDGTGGAGTEAFF. Looking up the rest from reference TRBV5-1 and TRBJ1-1 gives the full variable domain: KAGVTQTPRYLIKTRGQQVTLSCSPISGHRSVSWYQQTPGQGLQFLFEYFSETQRNKGNFPGRFSGRQFSNSRSEMNVSTLELGDSALYLCASRDGTGGAGTEAFFGQGTRLTVV.

This chain connects TRBV3-1 (or the pseudogene TRBV3-2) to TRBJ1-1; 7 nucleotides match TRBD1. V shed 3 bases and J 6 bases; nucleotides not matched to a gene: 13. Germline V gene sequence: CDR1 LGHDT, CDR2 YNNKEL (reference sequence). The CDR3 has 16 residues. The CDR3 DNA follows: TGTGCCAGCAGCCAGACAGGGACCGGGGGTTGGCCTGAAGCTTTCTTT. It translates to CASSQTGTGGWPEAFF.

This clone appeared a single time. This chain uses TRBV30 with TRBJ1-1; possible D gene TRBD1, 6 bases. The CDR3 is 17 amino acids. Germline V gene lookup returns CDR1 GTSNPN and CDR2 SVGIG (reference sequence). V shed 2 bases and J shed 6 bases, with 25 bases lying between them. The CDR3 spells CAWSLLGGAPMDPEAFF. The CDR3 DNA sequence: TGTGCCTGGAGTCTCCTAGGGGGGGCCCCCATGGACCCTGAAGCTTTCTTT.

The rearrangement links TRBV19 to TRBJ2-7, with TRBD2 matching over 8 bases. The ends lost 3 bases at V and 4 bases at J; junction bases unmatched: 8. Looked up from germline, CDR1 is LNHDA and CDR2 is SQIVND (reference sequence). The CDR3 runs 15 residues. Here the CDR3 DNA reads TGTGCCAGTAGTATGGTGAGCGGGAGCGAATACGAGCAGTACTTC. This sequence encodes CASSMVSGSEYEQYF.

The J gene is TRBJ1-1, the V gene TRBV5-5; D gene unclear. The V end lost 0 bases, the J end lost 4 bases, and 13 bases lay between the germline ends. This CDR3 comprises 15 residues. In germline, CDR1 is SGHKS, CDR2 YYEKEE (reference sequence). CDR3 sequence: CASSLGRREVTEAFF. Here the CDR3 DNA reads TGTGCCAGCAGCTTGGGGAGACGGGAGGTCACTGAAGCTTTCTTT.

The chain is built from TRBV7-8 and TRBJ1-4; D gene uncertain. Germline V CDR1 and CDR2: SGHVS, FQNEAQ. V dropped 5 bases and J dropped 8 bases, with 24 bases sitting between them. The CDR3 has 17 amino acids. The CDR3: CASSAQHPTWISEKLFF. CDR3 in DNA: TGTGCCAGCAGCGCCCAACACCCCACATGGATTAGCGAAAAACTGTTTTTT. The full variable domain, its missing parts supplied by reference TRBV7-8 and TRBJ1-4, is GAGVSQSPRYKVAKRGQDVALRCDPISGHVSLFWYQQALGQGPEFLTYFQNEAQLDKSGLPSDRFFAERPEGSVSTLKIQRTQQEDSAVYLCASSAQHPTWISEKLFFGSGTQLSVL.

The chain recombines TRBV7-8 with TRBJ1-2; D remains ambiguous. Trimming took 5 bases from V and 4 from J, leaving 14 bases between them. This CDR3 spans 14 amino acids. CDR1 is SGHVS, CDR2 FQNEAQ, per germline. The CDR3 reads CASSARPESYGYTF. Here the CDR3 DNA reads TGTGCCAGCAGCGCCCGGCCGGAGAGCTATGGCTACACCTTC. The full variable domain, completed using reference TRBV7-8 and TRBJ1-2, is GAGVSQSPRYKVAKRGQDVALRCDPISGHVSLFWYQQALGQGPEFLTYFQNEAQLDKSGLPSDRFFAERPEGSVSTLKIQRTQQEDSAVYLCASSARPESYGYTFGSGTRLTVV.

This chain links TRBV6-5 with TRBJ2-7, with D possibly TRBD1 on 6 matching bases. Per the germline V gene, CDR1 is MNHEY and CDR2 is SVGAGI. The CDR3 length is 15 residues. V gave up 2 bases and J gave up 0 bases, with 11 bases separating them. CDR3 nucleotide sequence: TGTGCCAGCAGTTACCTTGCGGACAGCTCCTACGAGCAGTACTTC. This gives the protein CASSYLADSSYEQYF.

The chain couples TRBV29-1 to TRBJ2-3; 15 bases agree with TRBD2. CDR1 is SQVTM and CDR2 is ANQGSEA in the germline V gene. The V and J ends lost 0 bases and 6 bases, in that order; junction bases with no gene match: 10. The CDR3 covers 18 residues. The CDR3 DNA sequence: TGCAGCGTTGAAGATCTCGGGACTAGCGGGAGGCCGTCGGATACGCAGTATTTT. It codes for CSVEDLGTSGRPSDTQYF.

This sequence joins TRBV4-2 and TRBJ1-1; D is ambiguous. Trimming shortened V by 4 bases and J by 1 base, and 13 bases separated the two germline ends. Germline V gene data show CDR1 as LGHNA and CDR2 as YNFKEQ. The CDR3 has 15 residues. The CDR3 loop is CASSRSPTENTEAFF. In DNA, the CDR3 is TGTGCCAGCAGCCGATCCCCGACTGAGAACACTGAAGCTTTCTTT.

This rearrangement joins TRBV4-2 to TRBJ1-1; D is perhaps TRBD1 (5 bases). Germline CDR1 is LGHNA and CDR2 is YNFKEQ. This CDR3 has 16 residues. Trimming left V 0 bases short and J 8 bases short, with 19 bases between. The CDR3 sequence is CASSQDFAGTGGEAFF. As DNA, the CDR3 is TGTGCCAGCAGCCAAGATTTCGCGGGGACCGGAGGAGAAGCTTTCTTT.